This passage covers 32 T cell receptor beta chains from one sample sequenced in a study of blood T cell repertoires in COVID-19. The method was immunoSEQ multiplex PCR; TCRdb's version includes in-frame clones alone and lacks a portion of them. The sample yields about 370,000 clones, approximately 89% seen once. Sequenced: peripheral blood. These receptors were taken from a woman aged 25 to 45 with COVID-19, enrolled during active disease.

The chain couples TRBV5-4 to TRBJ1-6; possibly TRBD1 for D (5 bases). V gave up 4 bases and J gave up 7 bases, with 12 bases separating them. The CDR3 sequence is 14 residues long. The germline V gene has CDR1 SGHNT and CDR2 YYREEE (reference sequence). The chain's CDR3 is CASSPDSLNSPLHF. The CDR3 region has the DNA TGTGCCAGCAGCCCCGACAGTTTAAATTCACCCCTCCACTTT.

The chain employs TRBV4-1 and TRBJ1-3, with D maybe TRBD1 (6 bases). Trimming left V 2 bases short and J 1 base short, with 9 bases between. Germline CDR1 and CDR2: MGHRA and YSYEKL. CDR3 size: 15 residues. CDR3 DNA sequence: TGCGCCAGCAGCCAAACGACAGGTTCTGGAAACACCATATATTTT. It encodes CASSQTTGSGNTIYF.

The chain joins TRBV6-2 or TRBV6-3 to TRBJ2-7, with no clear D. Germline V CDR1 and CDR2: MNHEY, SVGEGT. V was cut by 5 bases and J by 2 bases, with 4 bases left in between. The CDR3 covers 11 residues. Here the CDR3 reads CASSDTYEQYF. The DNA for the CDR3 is TGTGCCAGCAGTGACACCTACGAGCAGTACTTC.

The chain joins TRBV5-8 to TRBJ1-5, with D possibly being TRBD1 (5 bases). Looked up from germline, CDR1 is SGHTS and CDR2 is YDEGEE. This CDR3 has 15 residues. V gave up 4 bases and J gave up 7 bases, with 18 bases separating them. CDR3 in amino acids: CASSLDGGFYQPQHF. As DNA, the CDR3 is TGTGCCAGCAGCCTAGATGGGGGGTTTTACCAGCCCCAGCATTTT. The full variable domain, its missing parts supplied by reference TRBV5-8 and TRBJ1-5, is EAGVTQSPTHLIKTRGQQATLRCSPISGHTSVYWYQQALGLGLQFLLWYDEGEERNRGNFPPRFSGRQFPNYSSELNVNALELEDSALYLCASSLDGGFYQPQHFGDGTRLSIL.

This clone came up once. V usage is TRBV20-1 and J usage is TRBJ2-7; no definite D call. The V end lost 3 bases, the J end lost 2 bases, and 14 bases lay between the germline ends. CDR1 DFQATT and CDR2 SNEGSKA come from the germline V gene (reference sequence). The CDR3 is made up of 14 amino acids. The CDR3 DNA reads TGCAGTGCTAGTCCTCAGGTGGGTCCCTACGAGCAGTACTTC. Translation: CSASPQVGPYEQYF.

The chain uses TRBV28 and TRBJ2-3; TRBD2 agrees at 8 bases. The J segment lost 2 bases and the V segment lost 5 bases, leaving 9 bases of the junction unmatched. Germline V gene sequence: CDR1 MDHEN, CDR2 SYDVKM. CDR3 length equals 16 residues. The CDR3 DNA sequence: TGTGCCAGCAGTCCTCTAGGCGGGAGGCTCACAGATACGCAGTATTTT. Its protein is CASSPLGGRLTDTQYF. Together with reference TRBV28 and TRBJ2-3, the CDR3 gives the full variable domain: DVKVTQSSRYLVKRTGEKVFLECVQDMDHENMFWYRQDPGLGLRLIYFSYDVKMKEKGDIPEGYSVSREKKERFSLILESASTNQTSMYLCASSPLGGRLTDTQYFGPGTRLTVL.

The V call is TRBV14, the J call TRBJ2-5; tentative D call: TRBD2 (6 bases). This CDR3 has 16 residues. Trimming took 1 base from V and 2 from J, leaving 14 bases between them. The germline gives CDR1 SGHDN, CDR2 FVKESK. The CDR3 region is CASSQVSGAPQETQYF. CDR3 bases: TGTGCCAGCAGCCAAGTCTCGGGAGCGCCTCAAGAGACCCAGTACTTC.

CDR3 region: CASTSGTTNEKLFF. The CDR3, as DNA: TGTGCCAGTACATCAGGGACAACTAATGAAAAACTGTTTTTT. The rearrangement links TRBV6-6 to TRBJ1-4; TRBD1 is a possible D gene (5 bases). V was trimmed by 9 bases and J by 0 bases, leaving 11 bases between them. Germline-derived CDR1 and CDR2 are MNHNY and SVGAGI (reference sequence). This CDR3 is 14 amino acids long.

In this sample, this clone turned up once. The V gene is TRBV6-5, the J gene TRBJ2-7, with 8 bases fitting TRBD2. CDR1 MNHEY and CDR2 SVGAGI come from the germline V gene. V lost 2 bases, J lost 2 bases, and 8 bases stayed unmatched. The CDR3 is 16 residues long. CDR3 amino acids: CASSYKRAGVTYEQYF. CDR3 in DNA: TGTGCCAGCAGTTACAAAAGAGCGGGAGTGACCTACGAGCAGTACTTC.

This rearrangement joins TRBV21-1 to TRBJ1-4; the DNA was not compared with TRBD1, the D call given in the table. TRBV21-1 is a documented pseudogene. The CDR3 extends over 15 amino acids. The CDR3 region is CASSKGLPTNEKLFF. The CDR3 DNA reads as TGTGCCAGCAGCAAGGGCCTTCCAACTAATGAAAAACTGTTTTTT.

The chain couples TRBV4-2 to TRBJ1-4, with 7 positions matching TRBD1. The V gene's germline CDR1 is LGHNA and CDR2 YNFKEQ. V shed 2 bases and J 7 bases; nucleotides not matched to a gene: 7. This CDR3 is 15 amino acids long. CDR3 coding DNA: TGTGCCAGCAGCCAACGTATGACAGGGATTGAAAAACTGTTTTTT. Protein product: CASSQRMTGIEKLFF.

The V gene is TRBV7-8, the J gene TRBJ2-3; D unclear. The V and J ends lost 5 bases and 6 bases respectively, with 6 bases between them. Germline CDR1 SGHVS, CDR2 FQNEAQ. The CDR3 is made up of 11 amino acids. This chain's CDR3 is CASSLVDTQYF. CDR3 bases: TGTGCCAGCAGCCTCGTGGATACGCAGTATTTT.

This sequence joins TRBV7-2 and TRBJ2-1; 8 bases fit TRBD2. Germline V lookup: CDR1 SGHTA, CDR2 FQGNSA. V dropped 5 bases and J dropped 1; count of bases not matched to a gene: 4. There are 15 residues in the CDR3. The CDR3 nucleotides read TGTGCCAGCAGCCACCCGGGAGGGTCCTACAATGAGCAGTTCTTC. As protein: CASSHPGGSYNEQFF.

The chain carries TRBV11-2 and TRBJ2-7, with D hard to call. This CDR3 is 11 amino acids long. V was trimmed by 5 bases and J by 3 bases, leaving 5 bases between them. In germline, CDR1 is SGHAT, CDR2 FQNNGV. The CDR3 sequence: CASSRDYEQYF. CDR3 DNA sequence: TGTGCCAGCAGCCGAGACTACGAGCAGTACTTC.

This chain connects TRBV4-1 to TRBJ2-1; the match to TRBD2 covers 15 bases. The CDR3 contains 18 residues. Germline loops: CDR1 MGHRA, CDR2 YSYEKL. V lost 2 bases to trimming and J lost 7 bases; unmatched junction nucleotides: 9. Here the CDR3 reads CASSQLGLAGGPRNEQFF. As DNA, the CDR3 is TGCGCCAGCAGCCAATTAGGACTAGCGGGAGGGCCGAGAAATGAGCAGTTCTTC.

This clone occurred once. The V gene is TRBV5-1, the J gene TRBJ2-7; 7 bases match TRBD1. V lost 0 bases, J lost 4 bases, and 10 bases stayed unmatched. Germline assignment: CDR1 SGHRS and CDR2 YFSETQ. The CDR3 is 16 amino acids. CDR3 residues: CASSLEGLQGKYEQYF. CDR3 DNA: TGCGCCAGCAGCTTGGAAGGTTTACAGGGGAAGTACGAGCAGTACTTC.

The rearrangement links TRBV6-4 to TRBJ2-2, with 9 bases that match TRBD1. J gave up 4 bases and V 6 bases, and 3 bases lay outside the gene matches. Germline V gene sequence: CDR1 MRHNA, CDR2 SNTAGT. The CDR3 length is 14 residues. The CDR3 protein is CASRRGQGTGELFF. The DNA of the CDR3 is TGTGCCAGCAGGAGGGGACAGGGCACCGGGGAGCTGTTTTTT.

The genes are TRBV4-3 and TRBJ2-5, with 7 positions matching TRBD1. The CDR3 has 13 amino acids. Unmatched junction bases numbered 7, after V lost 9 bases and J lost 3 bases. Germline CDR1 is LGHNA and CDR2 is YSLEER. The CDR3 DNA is TGCGCCAGTGGGTATACAGGGGAAGAGACCCAGTACTTC. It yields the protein CASGYTGEETQYF.

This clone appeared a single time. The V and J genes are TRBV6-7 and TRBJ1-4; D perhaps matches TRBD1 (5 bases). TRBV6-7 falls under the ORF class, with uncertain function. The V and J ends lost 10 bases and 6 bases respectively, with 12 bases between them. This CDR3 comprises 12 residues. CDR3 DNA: TGTGCCAACCTCCGGGGGGATGAAAAACTGTTTTTT. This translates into CANLRGDEKLFF.

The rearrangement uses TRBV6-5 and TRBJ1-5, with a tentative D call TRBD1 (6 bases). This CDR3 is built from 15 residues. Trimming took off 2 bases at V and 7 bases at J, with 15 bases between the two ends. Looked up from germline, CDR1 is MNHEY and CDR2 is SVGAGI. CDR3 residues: CASSYTGQRGQPQHF. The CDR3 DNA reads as TGTGCCAGCAGTTACACAGGACAGCGCGGACAGCCCCAGCATTTT.

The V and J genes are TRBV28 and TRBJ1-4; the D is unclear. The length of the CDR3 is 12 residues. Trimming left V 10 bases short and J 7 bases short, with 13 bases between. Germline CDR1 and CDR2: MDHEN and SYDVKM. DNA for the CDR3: TGTGCCACCACGTCGGGTATTGAAAAACTGTTTTTT. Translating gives CATTSGIEKLFF.

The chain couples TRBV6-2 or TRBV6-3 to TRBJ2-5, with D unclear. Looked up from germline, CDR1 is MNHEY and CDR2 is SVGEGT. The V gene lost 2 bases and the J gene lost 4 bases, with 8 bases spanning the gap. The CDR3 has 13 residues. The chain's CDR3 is CASSYNQVETQYF. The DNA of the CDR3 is TGTGCCAGCAGTTACAACCAGGTAGAGACCCAGTACTTC.

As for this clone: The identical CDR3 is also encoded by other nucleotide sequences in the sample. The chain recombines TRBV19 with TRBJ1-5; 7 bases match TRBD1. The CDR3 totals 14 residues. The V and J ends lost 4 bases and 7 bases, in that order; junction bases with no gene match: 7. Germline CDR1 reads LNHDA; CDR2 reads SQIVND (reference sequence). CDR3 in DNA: TGTGCCAGTAGTACAGACAGGGAGGGCCAGCCCCAGCATTTT. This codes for CASSTDREGQPQHF.

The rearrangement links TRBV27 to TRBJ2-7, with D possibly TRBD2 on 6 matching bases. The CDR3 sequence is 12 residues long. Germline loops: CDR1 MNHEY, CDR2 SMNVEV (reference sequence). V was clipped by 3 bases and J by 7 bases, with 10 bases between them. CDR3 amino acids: CASSLAAGEQYF. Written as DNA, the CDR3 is TGTGCCAGCAGTTTGGCGGCGGGGGAGCAGTACTTC.

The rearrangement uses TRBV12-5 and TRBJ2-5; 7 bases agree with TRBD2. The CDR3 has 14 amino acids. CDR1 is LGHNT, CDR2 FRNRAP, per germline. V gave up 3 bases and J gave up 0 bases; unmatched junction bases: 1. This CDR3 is CASGFGRNQETQYF. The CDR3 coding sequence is TGTGCTAGTGGTTTCGGGAGGAACCAAGAGACCCAGTACTTC.

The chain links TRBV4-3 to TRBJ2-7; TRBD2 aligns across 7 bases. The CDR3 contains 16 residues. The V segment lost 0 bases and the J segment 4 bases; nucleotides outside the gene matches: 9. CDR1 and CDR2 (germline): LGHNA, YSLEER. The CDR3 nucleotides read TGCGCCAGCAGCCAAGAAATTACTAGCGACAAGTACGAGCAGTACTTC. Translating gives CASSQEITSDKYEQYF.

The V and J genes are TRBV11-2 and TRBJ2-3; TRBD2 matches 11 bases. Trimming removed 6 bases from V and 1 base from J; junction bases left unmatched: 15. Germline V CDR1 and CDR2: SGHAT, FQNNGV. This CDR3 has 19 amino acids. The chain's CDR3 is CASRETSGKARGRTDTQYF. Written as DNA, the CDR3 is TGTGCCAGCAGGGAGACTAGCGGGAAAGCGCGGGGCCGCACAGATACGCAGTATTTT. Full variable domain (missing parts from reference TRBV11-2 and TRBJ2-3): EAGVAQSPRYKIIEKRQSVAFWCNPISGHATLYWYQQILGQGPKLLIQFQNNGVVDDSQLPKDRFSAERLKGVDSTLKIQPAKLEDSAVYLCASRETSGKARGRTDTQYFGPGTRLTVL.

The CDR3, as DNA: TGTGCCAGCAGTTACTCGGCGGGCAATCAGCCCCAGCATTTT. Translated, it gives CASSYSAGNQPQHF. The chain has TRBV6-5 and TRBJ1-5; D unclear. The CDR3 length is 14 residues. Germline CDR1 MNHEY, CDR2 SVGAGI. The V end lost 0 bases, the J end lost 2 bases, and 5 bases lay between the germline ends.

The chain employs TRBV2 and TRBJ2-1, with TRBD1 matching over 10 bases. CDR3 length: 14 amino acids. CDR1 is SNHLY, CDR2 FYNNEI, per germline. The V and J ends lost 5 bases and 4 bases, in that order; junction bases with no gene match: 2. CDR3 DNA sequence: TGTGCCAGCAGTCGGGACAGGGGTTACAATGAGCAGTTCTTC. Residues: CASSRDRGYNEQFF.

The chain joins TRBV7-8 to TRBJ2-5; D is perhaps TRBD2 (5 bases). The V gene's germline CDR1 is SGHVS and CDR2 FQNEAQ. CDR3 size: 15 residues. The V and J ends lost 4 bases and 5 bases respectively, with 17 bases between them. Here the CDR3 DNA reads TGTGCCAGCAGCTGGGAGCAGTTGATTGGGGAGACCCAGTACTTC. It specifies CASSWEQLIGETQYF.

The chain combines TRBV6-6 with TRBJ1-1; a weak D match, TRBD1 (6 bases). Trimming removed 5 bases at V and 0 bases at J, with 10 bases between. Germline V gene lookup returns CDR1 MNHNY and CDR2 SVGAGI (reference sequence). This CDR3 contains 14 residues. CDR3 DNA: TGTGCCAGCAGTGAGGGGGGGATGAACACTGAAGCTTTCTTT. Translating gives CASSEGGMNTEAFF.

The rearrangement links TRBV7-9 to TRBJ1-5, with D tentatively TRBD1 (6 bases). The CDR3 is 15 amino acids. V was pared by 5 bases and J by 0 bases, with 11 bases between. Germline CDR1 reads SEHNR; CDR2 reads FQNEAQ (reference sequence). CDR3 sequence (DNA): TGTGCCAGCAGCAGCACAGGGAATAGCAATCAGCCCCAGCATTTT. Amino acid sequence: CASSSTGNSNQPQHF.